Presented here are 16 T cell receptor beta chains from one specimen sequenced in a study of CD8+CD57+ T cells in acquired aplastic anemia. Template material for TCR beta VDJ and CDR3 profiling consisted of genomic DNA. TCRdb reanalysed the reads using MiXCR and keeps one entry per CDR3 protein. Altogether roughly 290,000 distinct CDR3 sequences are present, 50% to 65% being singletons, with the ten largest covering roughly 1.2%. All sequencing subjects had displayed CD8+CD57+ cell expansion on flow cytometry. The sequenced sample was sorted CD4+, CD8+, or CD8+CD57+ T cells (not recorded which) from PBMCs. These receptors were taken from a human donor with aplastic anemia.

This clonotype was seen repeatedly, ten times or more. This rearrangement joins TRBV7-2 to TRBJ2-5; 7 bases are a match to TRBD2. The CDR3 is 16 amino acids. V gave up 5 bases and J gave up 4 bases; unmatched junction bases: 13. Germline V gene lookup returns CDR1 SGHTA and CDR2 FQGNSA. CDR3 in amino acids: CASSVQAGTWGETQYF. In DNA form, the CDR3 reads TGTGCCAGCAGCGTACAAGCGGGGACGTGGGGAGAGACCCAGTACTTC.

At least ten counts were recorded for this clonotype. V and J are TRBV5-1 and TRBJ1-2; no definite D call. V was trimmed by 5 bases and J by 0 bases, leaving 11 bases between them. Germline V CDR1 and CDR2: SGHRS, YFSETQ. There are 14 residues in the CDR3. CDR3: CASRAESTNYGYTF. The DNA for the CDR3 is TGCGCCAGCAGAGCAGAGTCCACTAACTATGGCTACACCTTC.

This clonotype was seen at least ten times. The junction shows a germline mismatch at one end, possibly a read error. The chain uses TRBV3-1 and TRBJ2-7; D is undetermined. The CDR3 consists of 12 residues. Germline CDR1 is LGHDT and CDR2 is YNNKEL (reference sequence). For the CDR3, the DNA is TGTGCCAACAGCTCCTTCCCCTACGAGCAGTACTTC. Amino acids: CANSSFPYEQYF.

The rearrangement links TRBV6-5 to TRBJ2-3; 12 bases are a match to TRBD2. Germline-derived CDR1 and CDR2 are MNHEY and SVGAGI. V lost 2 bases to trimming and J lost 8 bases; unmatched junction nucleotides: 11. This CDR3 is built from 17 residues. CDR3 in amino acids: CASSYGGLAGGPGTQYF. In nucleotides, the CDR3 is TGTGCCAGCAGTTACGGAGGCCTAGCGGGGGGGCCAGGTACGCAGTATTTT.

The chain joins TRBV24-1 to TRBJ2-7, with 10 nucleotides matching TRBD2. CDR3 length: 16 residues. Germline V gives CDR1 KGHDR, CDR2 SFDVKD. Trimming took 0 bases from V and 5 from J; bases not matched to a gene: 6. The CDR3 nucleotides read TGTGCCACCAGTGATTTGGCTAGCGGGAGTCTCGACGAGCAGTACTTC. Its protein is CATSDLASGSLDEQYF.

In the case of this clonotype: The germline gene is not matched at one end of the junction; a read error may be the cause. The chain combines TRBV5-6 with TRBJ2-1, with D uncertain. Germline CDR1 reads SGHDT; CDR2 reads YYEEEE. The length of the CDR3 is 14 residues. The CDR3 region is CASSLAGAYNERFF. The CDR3 DNA reads as TGTGCCAGCAGCTTGGCGGGCGCCTACAATGAGCGGTTCTTC.

The chain uses TRBV15 and TRBJ2-7; D gene uncertain. This CDR3 is built from 13 residues. CDR1 is LNHNV, CDR2 YYDKDF, per germline (reference sequence). V dropped 0 bases and J dropped 6 bases, with 9 bases sitting between them. The CDR3 region is CATSRDLLGEQYF. The CDR3 bases are TGTGCCACCAGCAGAGATCTGTTGGGCGAGCAGTACTTC.

This chain joins TRBV7-2 and TRBJ2-1; a possible D gene is TRBD2 (6 bases). The ends were cut back, 11 bases at V and 5 bases at J, with 13 bases in the middle. CDR1 SGHTA and CDR2 FQGNSA come from the germline V gene. The CDR3 extends over 12 amino acids. CDR3 residues: CAGGGSHNEQFF. The CDR3, as DNA: TGTGCCGGTGGAGGGAGTCACAATGAGCAGTTCTTC. The whole variable domain, filled in from reference TRBV7-2 and TRBJ2-1, reads GAGVSQSPSNKVTEKGKDVELRCDPISGHTALYWYRQSLGQGLEFLIYFQGNSAPDKSGLPSDRFSAERTGGSVSTLTIQRTQQEDSAVYLCAGGGSHNEQFFGPGTRLTVL.

The chain links TRBV2 to TRBJ2-7; tentative D call: TRBD2 (6 bases). The germline gives CDR1 SNHLY, CDR2 FYNNEI. V was clipped by 7 bases and J by 5 bases, with 12 bases between them. The CDR3 spans 12 residues. The CDR3 spells CASNSWEDEQYF. The CDR3, as DNA: TGTGCCAGCAATAGCTGGGAGGACGAGCAGTACTTC.

The rearrangement joins TRBV5-4 to TRBJ2-5; TRBD2 agrees at 16 bases. V lost 3 bases and J lost 4; bases outside the gene matches: 3. Germline assignment: CDR1 SGHNT and CDR2 YYREEE (reference sequence). The CDR3 extends over 16 amino acids. The CDR3 coding sequence is TGTGCCAGCAGCTCGGGACTAGCGGGAGGGGGAGAGACCCAGTACTTC. This sequence encodes CASSSGLAGGGETQYF.

The chain uses TRBV12-3 or TRBV12-4 and TRBJ1-2, with 8 bases identical to TRBD1. The CDR3 extends over 15 amino acids. J lost 7 bases, V lost 9 bases, and 16 bases had no gene match. The CDR3 sequence: CASRGTGIGFGGYTF. CDR3 DNA sequence: TGTGCCAGTAGGGGGACAGGAATTGGATTCGGTGGCTACACCTTC.

This clonotype was seen many times. The chain employs TRBV9 and TRBJ2-3, with D possibly called TRBD1 or TRBD2 (6 bases each). This CDR3 spans 15 amino acids. From germline, CDR1 is SGDLS and CDR2 YYNGEE. The V end was cut by 4 bases, the J end by 0 bases, with 12 bases between. Here the CDR3 DNA reads TGTGCCAGCAGCCCGGGGGCGACTAGCACAGATACGCAGTATTTT. Translation: CASSPGATSTDTQYF. The whole variable domain, filled in from reference TRBV9 and TRBJ2-3, reads DSGVTQTPKHLITATGQRVTLRCSPRSGDLSVYWYQQSLDQGLQFLIQYYNGEERAKGNILERFSAQQFPDLHSELNLSSLELGDSALYFCASSPGATSTDTQYFGPGTRLTVL.

The chain couples TRBV5-1 to TRBJ1-2, with 7 bases identical to TRBD1. With 4 bases clipped from V and 0 bases from J, the junction kept 3 bases outside the gene matches. The germline V gene encodes CDR1 SGHRS and CDR2 YFSETQ. This CDR3 comprises 14 residues. The CDR3 DNA is TGCGCCAGCAGCGAGGGGACAGCTAACTATGGCTACACCTTC. Translation: CASSEGTANYGYTF.

This chain links TRBV7-6 with TRBJ2-5; D uncertain. Germline CDR1 reads SGHVS; CDR2 reads FNYEAQ. V was trimmed by 10 bases and J by 4 bases, leaving 10 bases between them. The CDR3 has 11 residues. CDR3: CAIRTAETQYF. In DNA form, the CDR3 reads TGTGCCATACGGACGGCAGAGACCCAGTACTTC.

At least ten counts were recorded for this clonotype. The DNA for the CDR3 is TGTGCCAGTAGTGCGCCCGGGACAGAGACGTTGTTTTTT. Translation gives CASSAPGTETLFF. The rearrangement joins TRBV19 to TRBJ2-2; 7 positions agree with TRBD1. CDR3 size: 13 residues. Germline loops: CDR1 LNHDA, CDR2 SQIVND (reference sequence). J gave up 15 bases and V 5 bases, and 12 bases lay outside the gene matches.

There are a few counts of this clonotype. This chain connects TRBV7-6 to TRBJ1-1; perhaps TRBD1 as D (5 bases). The germline V gene encodes CDR1 SGHVS and CDR2 FNYEAQ. The CDR3 is made up of 14 amino acids. Trimming pared 5 bases from V and 7 bases from J, leaving 17 bases between. The CDR3 nucleotides are TGTGCCAGCAGCGTCAATACGGGGGGGGTTGAAGCTTTCTTT. As protein: CASSVNTGGVEAFF.